The T cell receptor (beta chain) described here comes from a study of T cells after somatic rescue of genetic block (TCRdb year 2020). Study-wide context: What the study looked at was long-term robustness, specifically in a T-cell system that came about through somatic rescue of a genetic block in T-cell development.

From V the trimming removes 4 bases and from J it removes 3 bases, while the gene matches leave 6 bases of the junction unaccounted for. The germline V gene provides CDR1 SGDLS and CDR2 YYNGEE. The CDR3, from cysteine to phenylalanine, totals 15 residues. Of all the DNA, just the CDR3 is kept, 45 bases in frame from base 1. A remark on this clone: No antigen is known for it. The sample holds no much larger clone one base away, and base qualities are not on file.

The library was built by means of the immunoSEQ multiplex PCR assay. TCRdb retrieved this table from immuneACCESS and kept in-frame rearrangements only. Not all clones are present; in checked studies, unresolved V genes account for under half, and no reason is known for the remainder. For this sample the table gives 12,000 or so clones, of which about 78% were detected only once. The ten largest clones take up 7% to 10% of the sample. The source of this sequence is a boy between 10 and 17 years old. Specimen: peripheral blood mononuclear cells (PBMCs). Recombination joined TRBV9 with TRBJ2-1; 8 bases in between match TRBD2. DNA sequence: TGTGCCAGCAGCCTCCCGGGAGGGAACTACAATGAGCAGTTCTTC. Its protein reads: CASSLPGGNYNEQFF.